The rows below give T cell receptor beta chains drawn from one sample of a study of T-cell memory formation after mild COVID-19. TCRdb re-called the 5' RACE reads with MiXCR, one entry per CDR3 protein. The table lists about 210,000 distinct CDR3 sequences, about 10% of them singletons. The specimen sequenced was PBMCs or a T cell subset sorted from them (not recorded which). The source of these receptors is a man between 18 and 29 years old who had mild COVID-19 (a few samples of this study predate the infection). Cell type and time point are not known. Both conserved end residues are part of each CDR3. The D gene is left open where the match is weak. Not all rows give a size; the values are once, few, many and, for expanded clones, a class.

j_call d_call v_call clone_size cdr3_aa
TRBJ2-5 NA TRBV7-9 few CASSTRAVETQYF
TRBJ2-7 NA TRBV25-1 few CASSVGRDVAYEQYF
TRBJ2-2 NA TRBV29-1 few CSVRQSGTGELFF
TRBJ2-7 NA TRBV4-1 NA CASSPGRGVTVSYEQYF
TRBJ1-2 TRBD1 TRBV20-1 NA CSAPPNNRGGYGYTF
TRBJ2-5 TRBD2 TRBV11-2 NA CASRQLAGSQETQYF
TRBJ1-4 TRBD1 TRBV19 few CASSIFRDSRRNEKLFF
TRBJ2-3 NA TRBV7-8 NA CASSLDQPRPGDTQYF
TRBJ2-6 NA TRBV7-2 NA CASSYSGFGANVLTF
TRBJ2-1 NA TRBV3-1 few CASSQPPEVEEQFF
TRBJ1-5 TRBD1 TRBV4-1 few CASSRGQGVGQPQHF
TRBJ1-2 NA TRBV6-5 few CASSYSPLSGYTF
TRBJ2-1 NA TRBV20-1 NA CSATGTTLHNEQFF
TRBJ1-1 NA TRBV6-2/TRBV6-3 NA CASSPTRREAFF
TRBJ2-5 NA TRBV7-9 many CASSTYQETQYF
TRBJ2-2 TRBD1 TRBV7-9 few CASSFPSGGSNTGELFF
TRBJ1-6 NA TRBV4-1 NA CASSHPPRRDIYNSPLHF
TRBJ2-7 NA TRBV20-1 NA CSAPKGPRASEQYF
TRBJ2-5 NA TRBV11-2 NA CASSFAAGVGETQYF
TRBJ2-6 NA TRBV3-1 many CASSQGGANVLTF